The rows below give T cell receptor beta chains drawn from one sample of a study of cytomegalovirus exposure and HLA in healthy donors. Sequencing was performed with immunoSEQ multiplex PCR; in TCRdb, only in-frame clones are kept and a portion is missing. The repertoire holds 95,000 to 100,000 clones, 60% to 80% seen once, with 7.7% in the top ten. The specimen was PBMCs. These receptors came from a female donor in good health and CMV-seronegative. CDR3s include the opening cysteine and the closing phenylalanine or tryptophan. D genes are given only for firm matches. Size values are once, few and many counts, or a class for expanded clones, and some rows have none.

cdr3_aa: CASSNEAGGPYEQYF
cdr3_nt: TGTGCCAGCAGCAACGAGGCGGGAGGGCCCTACGAGCAGTACTTC
v_call: TRBV6-5
d_call: TRBD2
j_call: TRBJ2-7
clone_size: -

cdr3_aa: CASSSGGQDADEQYF
cdr3_nt: TGTGCCAGCAGCTCTGGCGGACAGGACGCCGACGAGCAGTACTTC
v_call: TRBV11-3
d_call: TRBD1
j_call: TRBJ2-7
clone_size: few

cdr3_aa: CSVVFVGGANVLTF
cdr3_nt: TGCAGCGTTGTCTTCGTCGGTGGGGCCAACGTCCTGACTTTC
v_call: TRBV29-1
d_call: -
j_call: TRBJ2-6
clone_size: -

cdr3_aa: CATSREGWGDSGNTIYF
cdr3_nt: TGTGCCACCAGCAGAGAGGGGTGGGGAGACTCTGGAAACACCATATATTTT
v_call: TRBV15
d_call: -
j_call: TRBJ1-3
clone_size: once

cdr3_aa: CASSQTVEVEKLFF
cdr3_nt: TGCGCCAGCTCTCAGACGGTTGAGGTTGAAAAACTGTTTTTT
v_call: TRBV5-1
d_call: -
j_call: TRBJ1-4
clone_size: few

cdr3_aa: CASSKLAPPPATGDYDEKLFF
cdr3_nt: TGTGCCAGCAGCAAATTGGCACCCCCCCCCGCGACAGGGGACTACGATGAAAAACTGTTTTTT
v_call: TRBV21-1
d_call: -
j_call: TRBJ1-4
clone_size: -

cdr3_aa: CASSYLSGQKTYEQYF
cdr3_nt: TGTGCCAGCAGTTACCTTTCGGGACAGAAAACCTACGAGCAGTACTTC
v_call: TRBV6-5
d_call: TRBD1
j_call: TRBJ2-7
clone_size: once

cdr3_aa: CASSTEGRRNEQYF
cdr3_nt: TGTGCCAGCTCGACTGAGGGGAGGAGGAACGAGCAGTACTTC
v_call: TRBV6-5
d_call: -
j_call: TRBJ2-7
clone_size: -

cdr3_aa: CASSLEAARSYEQYF
cdr3_nt: TGTGCCAGCAGCTTGGAGGCAGCGAGGTCCTACGAGCAGTACTTC
v_call: TRBV5-5
d_call: -
j_call: TRBJ2-7
clone_size: -

cdr3_aa: CATSRDSTEAFF
cdr3_nt: TGTGCCACCAGCAGGGACAGCACTGAAGCTTTCTTT
v_call: TRBV15
d_call: -
j_call: TRBJ1-1
clone_size: -

cdr3_aa: CASSLGQRPKLSTDTQYF
cdr3_nt: TGTGCCAGCAGCCTCGGACAGCGGCCTAAACTAAGCACAGATACGCAGTATTTT
v_call: TRBV5-6
d_call: -
j_call: TRBJ2-3
clone_size: few

cdr3_aa: CASSSGGDGYTF
cdr3_nt: TGTGCCAGCAGCTCGGGGGGAGATGGCTACACCTTC
v_call: TRBV5-4
d_call: -
j_call: TRBJ1-2
clone_size: few

cdr3_aa: CASSLGGDYGYTF
cdr3_nt: TGTGCCAGCAGCTTGGGGGGGGATTATGGCTACACCTTC
v_call: TRBV5-4
d_call: -
j_call: TRBJ1-2
clone_size: -

cdr3_aa: CASSGGGFYQGGLLSYEQYF
cdr3_nt: TGTGCCAGCAGCGGAGGGGGGTTTTATCAGGGGGGTCTTCTCTCCTACGAGCAGTACTTC
v_call: TRBV15
d_call: -
j_call: TRBJ2-7
clone_size: -

cdr3_aa: CASSLGQPRVSTEAFF
cdr3_nt: TGTGCCAGCAGCCTTGGACAGCCGAGGGTGAGTACTGAAGCTTTCTTT
v_call: TRBV6-9
d_call: -
j_call: TRBJ1-1
clone_size: -

cdr3_aa: CASSRDRVLGYTF
cdr3_nt: TGTGCCAGTAGCCGGGACAGGGTATTGGGCTACACCTTC
v_call: TRBV19
d_call: TRBD1
j_call: TRBJ1-2
clone_size: few

cdr3_aa: CASSFESYEQYF
cdr3_nt: TGCGCCAGCAGTTTCGAGAGCTACGAGCAGTACTTC
v_call: TRBV5-1
d_call: -
j_call: TRBJ2-7
clone_size: -

cdr3_aa: CASSETAYEKLFF
cdr3_nt: TGTGCCAGCAGCGAGACAGCCTATGAAAAACTGTTTTTT
v_call: TRBV25-1
d_call: -
j_call: TRBJ1-4
clone_size: -

cdr3_aa: CAIREGAYYGYTF
cdr3_nt: TGTGCCATCAGGGAGGGGGCTTACTATGGCTACACCTTC
v_call: TRBV10-3
d_call: TRBD1
j_call: TRBJ1-2
clone_size: -

cdr3_aa: CASRAGDSRGYGYTF
cdr3_nt: TGTGCCAGCAGAGCGGGGGACAGCCGAGGCTATGGCTACACCTTC
v_call: TRBV6-1
d_call: TRBD1
j_call: TRBJ1-2
clone_size: -

cdr3_aa: CASSRQSHDNEQFF
cdr3_nt: TGTGCCAGCAGCAGACAGAGCCACGACAATGAGCAGTTCTTC
v_call: TRBV21-1
d_call: -
j_call: TRBJ2-1
clone_size: -

cdr3_aa: CASSDLGGTDTQYF
cdr3_nt: TGTGCCAGCAGTGACCTAGGGGGCACAGATACGCAGTATTTT
v_call: TRBV6-4
d_call: -
j_call: TRBJ2-3
clone_size: few

cdr3_aa: CASREGLGPYEQYF
cdr3_nt: TGTGCCAGCAGGGAAGGACTAGGGCCCTACGAGCAGTACTTC
v_call: TRBV6-1
d_call: TRBD2
j_call: TRBJ2-7
clone_size: -

cdr3_aa: CASSPRQDNEQFF
cdr3_nt: TGTGCCAGCTCACCAAGACAGGACAATGAGCAGTTCTTC
v_call: TRBV18
d_call: -
j_call: TRBJ2-1
clone_size: -

cdr3_aa: CAWDSYGYTF
cdr3_nt: TGTGCCTGGGACTCCTATGGCTACACCTTC
v_call: TRBV30
d_call: -
j_call: TRBJ1-2
clone_size: -

cdr3_aa: CASSVEGRGETQYF
cdr3_nt: TGTGCCAGCAGCGTGGAGGGGCGAGGAGAGACCCAGTACTTC
v_call: TRBV9
d_call: -
j_call: TRBJ2-5
clone_size: -

cdr3_aa: CASRGGTSGGSSYEQYF
cdr3_nt: TGTGCCAGCAGGGGGGGGACTAGCGGGGGTAGCTCCTACGAGCAGTACTTC
v_call: TRBV2
d_call: TRBD2
j_call: TRBJ2-7
clone_size: -

cdr3_aa: CASSQKTDEQYF
cdr3_nt: TGTGCCAGCAGTCAAAAGACAGACGAGCAGTACTTC
v_call: TRBV6-5
d_call: -
j_call: TRBJ2-7
clone_size: -

cdr3_aa: CATLKDTSYNEQFF
cdr3_nt: TGTGCCACCCTGAAGGACACCTCCTACAATGAGCAGTTCTTC
v_call: TRBV10-3
d_call: -
j_call: TRBJ2-1
clone_size: -

cdr3_aa: CASGPSQGGAFF
cdr3_nt: TGTGCTAGTGGGCCGAGCCAAGGAGGTGCTTTCTTT
v_call: TRBV12-5
d_call: -
j_call: TRBJ1-1
clone_size: -

cdr3_aa: CASRGPNTGELFF
cdr3_nt: TGTGCCAGCAGGGGGCCGAACACCGGGGAGCTGTTTTTT
v_call: TRBV6-1
d_call: -
j_call: TRBJ2-2
clone_size: -

cdr3_aa: CASSESRSPTYGYTF
cdr3_nt: TGTGCCAGCAGTGAAAGCCGATCTCCAACCTATGGCTACACCTTC
v_call: TRBV2
d_call: -
j_call: TRBJ1-2
clone_size: once

cdr3_aa: CASSLLAEQYF
cdr3_nt: TGTGCCAGCAGTTTACTGGCCGAGCAGTACTTC
v_call: TRBV28
d_call: -
j_call: TRBJ2-7
clone_size: -